The next 10 T cell receptor beta chains were all read from a single sample in a study of shared clonotypes between healthy human individuals. The data were produced by immunoSEQ multiplex PCR, yet TCRdb's version contains in-frame clones alone and is incomplete. Among fewer than 1.8 million clones listed, approximately 98.5% were seen once. Sample: naive CD4+ T cells sorted from blood. Regarding subset: CD45RA+ positively selected. The receptors shown here come from a man aged 25 to 40 in good health.

This clone was recorded only once. V is TRBV7-9 and J is TRBJ2-3, with TRBD2 as a possible D gene (6 bases). This CDR3 is built from 14 residues. Germline V gene lookup returns CDR1 SEHNR and CDR2 FQNEAQ (reference sequence). V was shortened by 7 bases and J by 0 bases, with 11 bases between the two germline ends. The CDR3 is CASNGLISTDTQYF. The CDR3 DNA follows: TGTGCCAGCAACGGACTAATCAGCACAGATACGCAGTATTTT.

The CDR3 region is CASSLPFPAEAFF. CDR3 DNA sequence: TGTGCCAGCAGTTTACCGTTTCCGGCTGAAGCTTTCTTT. This chain links TRBV28 with TRBJ1-1, with no clear D. The CDR3 extends over 13 amino acids. Germline loops: CDR1 MDHEN, CDR2 SYDVKM. Between the trimmed V and J ends, which lost 2 bases and 6 bases, there was a span of 10 bases. Based on the CDR3 plus reference TRBV28 and TRBJ1-1, the full variable domain is DVKVTQSSRYLVKRTGEKVFLECVQDMDHENMFWYRQDPGLGLRLIYFSYDVKMKEKGDIPEGYSVSREKKERFSLILESASTNQTSMYLCASSLPFPAEAFFGQGTRLTVV.

This chain joins TRBV4-2 and TRBJ2-7; tentative D call: TRBD2 (5 bases). In germline, CDR1 is LGHNA, CDR2 YNFKEQ. With 1 base removed from V and 2 bases from J, the gap between germline ends came to 15 bases. The CDR3 is 16 amino acids. The CDR3 protein is CASSQVSSGSTYEQYF. The CDR3 DNA follows: TGTGCCAGCAGCCAAGTATCGAGCGGATCTACCTACGAGCAGTACTTC.

V gene TRBV9 combines with J gene TRBJ2-1; no definite D call. The CDR3 runs 16 residues. Per germline, CDR1 SGDLS and CDR2 YYNGEE. V was clipped by 4 bases and J by 7 bases, with 21 bases between them. This chain's CDR3 is CASSLSSLQLGNEQFF. The CDR3 DNA follows: TGTGCCAGCAGCCTCAGTTCCCTACAATTGGGAAATGAGCAGTTCTTC.

The chain is built from TRBV7-9 and TRBJ2-7; perhaps D is TRBD1 or TRBD2 (5 bases each). The CDR3 is 16 residues long. Trimming left V 3 bases short and J 4 bases short, with 19 bases between. The germline gives CDR1 SEHNR, CDR2 FQNEAQ (reference sequence). The CDR3 coding sequence is TGTGCCAGCAGCTTCCCTCTGGGGGTAGGAGGTTACGAGCAGTACTTC. Amino acids: CASSFPLGVGGYEQYF.

The chain has TRBV27 and TRBJ1-2; D is unclear. V lost 6 bases to trimming and J lost 4 bases, with 24 bases between them. Germline CDR1 and CDR2: MNHEY and SMNVEV (reference sequence). The CDR3 loop spans 17 amino acids. CDR3 residues: CASSPSGVNSQPYGYTF. Here the CDR3 DNA reads TGTGCCAGCAGCCCGAGTGGTGTGAACAGCCAACCCTATGGCTACACCTTC.

The chain combines TRBV6-6 with TRBJ2-6; D is ambiguous. The V end lost 8 bases, the J end lost 0 bases, and 5 bases lay between the germline ends. The V gene's germline CDR1 is MNHNY and CDR2 SVGAGI (reference sequence). CDR3 length: 13 amino acids. The CDR3 reads CASSNSGANVLTF. CDR3 DNA: TGTGCCAGCTCCAACTCTGGGGCCAACGTCCTGACTTTC.

This clone was picked up one time. The V gene is TRBV5-1, the J gene TRBJ1-4, with TRBD1 identical over 7 bases. This CDR3 is 15 amino acids long. J was trimmed by 5 bases and V by 0 bases; bases with no gene match: 4. Germline V gene data show CDR1 as SGHRS and CDR2 as YFSETQ. The CDR3 sequence is CASSLGTGRNEKLFF. The CDR3 DNA is TGCGCCAGCAGCTTGGGGACAGGTCGGAATGAAAAACTGTTTTTT.

The V and J genes are TRBV6-6 and TRBJ1-4; TRBD1 matches 9 bases. The CDR3 is 12 amino acids. Trimming cost V 8 bases and J 7 bases; bases outside gene matches: 2. Germline V lookup: CDR1 MNHNY, CDR2 SVGAGI (reference sequence). CDR3 loop: CASRDRVEKLFF. CDR3 bases: TGTGCCAGCCGGGACAGGGTTGAAAAACTGTTTTTT.

This rearrangement joins TRBV9 to TRBJ1-5; D possibly corresponds to TRBD1 (5 bases). The V end was cut by 4 bases, the J end by 3 bases, with 11 bases between. This CDR3 spans 14 amino acids. In germline, CDR1 is SGDLS, CDR2 YYNGEE. Here the CDR3 reads CASSPPGTNQPQHF. CDR3 in DNA: TGTGCCAGCAGCCCCCCGGGGACCAATCAGCCCCAGCATTTT.